These 8 T cell receptor beta chains were all obtained from the same sample, sequenced in a study of shared clonotypes between healthy human individuals. Repertoires were generated with immunoSEQ multiplex PCR, while TCRdb's copy carries only in-frame clones and drops some. The top ten hold roughly 0.36% of the sample, which has more than 1.2 million clones, 97% to 99% seen once. The sample was naive CD4+ T cells sorted from blood. Sample subset: CD45RA+ positively selected. All receptors come from a man aged 25-45 years in good health.

The chain combines TRBV28 with TRBJ2-3; D is unresolved. This CDR3 comprises 13 residues. Germline CDR1 MDHEN, CDR2 SYDVKM. V shed 6 bases and J shed 2 bases, with 9 bases lying between them. The CDR3 here is CASRRRPTDTQYF. In DNA, the CDR3 is TGTGCCAGCAGGCGACGTCCCACAGATACGCAGTATTTT.

This clone was picked up one time. The genes are TRBV28 and TRBJ2-7, with unresolved D. This CDR3 region has 12 residues. V was clipped by 10 bases and J by 2 bases, with 12 bases between them. The V gene's germline CDR1 is MDHEN and CDR2 SYDVKM. This chain's CDR3 is CATRPGPYEQYF. As DNA, the CDR3 is TGTGCCACGAGGCCGGGCCCCTACGAGCAGTACTTC.

The rearrangement uses TRBV27 and TRBJ1-5, with D unresolved. CDR3 length equals 14 residues. Germline V lookup: CDR1 MNHEY, CDR2 SMNVEV (reference sequence). The V end lost 4 bases, the J end lost 2 bases, and 9 bases lay between the germline ends. The CDR3 nucleotides read TGTGCCAGCAGTTCCCCAGTCCGCAATCAGCCCCAGCATTTT. This encodes CASSSPVRNQPQHF.

This clone was counted a single time. The chain carries TRBV5-1 and TRBJ2-3, with 10 positions matching TRBD2. Trimming cost V 7 bases and J 3 bases; bases outside gene matches: 2. The CDR3 length is 13 residues. CDR1 SGHRS and CDR2 YFSETQ come from the germline V gene. Here the CDR3 reads CASSTSGTDTQYF. CDR3 sequence (DNA): TGCGCCAGCTCGACTAGCGGGACAGATACGCAGTATTTT. The full variable domain, completed using reference TRBV5-1 and TRBJ2-3, is KAGVTQTPRYLIKTRGQQVTLSCSPISGHRSVSWYQQTPGQGLQFLFEYFSETQRNKGNFPGRFSGRQFSNSRSEMNVSTLELGDSALYLCASSTSGTDTQYFGPGTRLTVL.

This chain links TRBV23-1 with TRBJ2-7; 8 nucleotides line up with TRBD1. TRBV23-1 is classed as an ORF, of uncertain function. This CDR3 spans 15 amino acids. The J segment lost 4 bases and the V segment lost 3 bases, leaving 8 bases of the junction unmatched. The CDR3 loop reads CASSHRTGKTYEQYF. The DNA for the CDR3 is TGCGCCAGCAGTCACCGGACAGGGAAAACTTACGAGCAGTACTTC.

This chain connects TRBV19 to TRBJ1-2; D gene uncertain. The CDR3 contains 12 residues. Germline CDR1 LNHDA, CDR2 SQIVND (reference sequence). V was clipped by 4 bases and J by 8 bases, with 11 bases between them. This CDR3 reads CASSTPLGGYTF. The CDR3 DNA sequence: TGTGCCAGTAGTACCCCGCTGGGCGGCTACACCTTC.

A word on this clone: Distinct nucleotide sequences in the sample also encode this CDR3. The chain has TRBV7-2 and TRBJ1-5; D is unresolved. The CDR3 covers 12 residues. The germline gives CDR1 SGHTA, CDR2 FQGNSA. V dropped 1 base and J dropped 4 bases, with 2 bases sitting between them. For the CDR3, the DNA is TGTGCCAGCAGCTTAGATAATCAGCCCCAGCATTTT. This codes for CASSLDNQPQHF.

The CDR3 loop is CAWSPAISRGLTEAFF. As DNA, the CDR3 is TGTGCCTGGAGTCCCGCTATCAGTCGTGGGTTAACCGAAGCTTTCTTT. The rearrangement links TRBV30 to TRBJ1-1; D not resolved. The CDR3 has 16 residues. CDR1 and CDR2 (germline): GTSNPN, SVGIG (reference sequence). Trimming pared 2 bases from V and 8 bases from J, leaving 24 bases between. Supplemented by reference TRBV30 and TRBJ1-1, the full variable domain reads SQTIHQWPATLVQPVGSPLSLECTVEGTSNPNLYWYRQAAGRGLQLLFYSVGIGQISSEVPQNLSASRPQDRQFILSSKKLLLSDSGFYLCAWSPAISRGLTEAFFGQGTRLTVV.